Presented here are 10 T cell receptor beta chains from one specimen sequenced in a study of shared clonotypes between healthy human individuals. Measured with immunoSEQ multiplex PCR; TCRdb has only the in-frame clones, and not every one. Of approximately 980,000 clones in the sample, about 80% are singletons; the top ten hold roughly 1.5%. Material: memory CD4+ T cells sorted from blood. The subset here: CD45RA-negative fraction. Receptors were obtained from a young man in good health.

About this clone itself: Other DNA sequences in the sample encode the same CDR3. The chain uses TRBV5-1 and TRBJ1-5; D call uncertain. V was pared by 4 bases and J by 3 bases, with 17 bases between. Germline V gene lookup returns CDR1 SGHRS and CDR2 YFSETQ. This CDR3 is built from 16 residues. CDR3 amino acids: CASSLGAGADNQPQHF. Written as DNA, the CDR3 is TGCGCCAGCAGCCTGGGCGCGGGAGCGGACAATCAGCCCCAGCATTTT.

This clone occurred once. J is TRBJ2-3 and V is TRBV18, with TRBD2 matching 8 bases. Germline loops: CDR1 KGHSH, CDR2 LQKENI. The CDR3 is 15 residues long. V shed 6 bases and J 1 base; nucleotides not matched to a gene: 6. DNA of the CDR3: TGTGCCAGCTCCCAGGTTAGCGGGGGCACAGATACGCAGTATTTT. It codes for CASSQVSGGTDTQYF.

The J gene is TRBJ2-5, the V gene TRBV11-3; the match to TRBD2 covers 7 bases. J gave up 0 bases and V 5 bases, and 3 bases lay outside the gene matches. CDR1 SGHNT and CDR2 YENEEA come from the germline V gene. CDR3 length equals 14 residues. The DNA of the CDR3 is TGTGCCAGCAGCGAGGGAGGGTACCAAGAGACCCAGTACTTC. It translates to CASSEGGYQETQYF. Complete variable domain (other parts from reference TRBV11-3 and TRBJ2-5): EAGVVQSPRYKIIEKKQPVAFWCNPISGHNTLYWYLQNLGQGPELLIRYENEEAVDDSQLPKDRFSAERLKGVDSTLKIQPAELGDSAVYLCASSEGGYQETQYFGPGTRLLVL.

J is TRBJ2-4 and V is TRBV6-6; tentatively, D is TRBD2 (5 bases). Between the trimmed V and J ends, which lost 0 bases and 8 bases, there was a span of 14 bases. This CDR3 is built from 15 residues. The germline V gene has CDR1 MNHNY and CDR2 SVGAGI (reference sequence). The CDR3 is CASSYSAGERDIQYF. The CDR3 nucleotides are TGTGCCAGCAGTTACTCGGCCGGGGAGAGGGACATTCAGTACTTC.

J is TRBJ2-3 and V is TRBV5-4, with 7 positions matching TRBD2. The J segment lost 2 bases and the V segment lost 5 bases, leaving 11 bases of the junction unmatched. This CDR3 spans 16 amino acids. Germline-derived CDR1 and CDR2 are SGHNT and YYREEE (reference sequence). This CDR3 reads CASRPTERDLTDTQYF. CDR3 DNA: TGTGCCAGCAGACCGACTGAGCGGGACCTCACAGATACGCAGTATTTT.

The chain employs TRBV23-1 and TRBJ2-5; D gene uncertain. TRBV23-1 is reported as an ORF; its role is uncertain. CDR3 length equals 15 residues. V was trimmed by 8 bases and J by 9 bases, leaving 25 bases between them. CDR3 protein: CASGFNLDANMAQYF. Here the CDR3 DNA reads TGCGCCAGCGGGTTTAACTTGGACGCTAATATGGCCCAGTACTTC.

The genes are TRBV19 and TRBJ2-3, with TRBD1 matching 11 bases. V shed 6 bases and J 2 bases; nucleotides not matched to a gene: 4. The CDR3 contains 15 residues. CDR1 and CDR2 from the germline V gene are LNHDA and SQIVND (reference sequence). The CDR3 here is CASSRTGGSTDTQYF. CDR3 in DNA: TGTGCCAGTAGCCGGACAGGGGGCTCCACAGATACGCAGTATTTT. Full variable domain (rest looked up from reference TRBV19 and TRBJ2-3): DGGITQSPKYLFRKEGQNVTLSCEQNLNHDAMYWYRQDPGQGLRLIYYSQIVNDFQKGDIAEGYSVSREKKESFPLTVTSAQKNPTAFYLCASSRTGGSTDTQYFGPGTRLTVL.

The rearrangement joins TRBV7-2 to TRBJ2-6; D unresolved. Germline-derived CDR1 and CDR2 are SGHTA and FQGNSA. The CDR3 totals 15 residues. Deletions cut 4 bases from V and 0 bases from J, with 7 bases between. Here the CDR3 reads CASSYRSSGANVLTF. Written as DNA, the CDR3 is TGTGCCAGCAGCTACCGATCCTCTGGGGCCAACGTCCTGACTTTC.

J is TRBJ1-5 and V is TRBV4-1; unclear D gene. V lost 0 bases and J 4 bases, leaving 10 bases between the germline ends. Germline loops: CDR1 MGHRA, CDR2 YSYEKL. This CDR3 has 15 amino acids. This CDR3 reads CASSQDWGGNQPQHF. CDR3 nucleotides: TGCGCCAGCAGCCAAGATTGGGGAGGTAATCAGCCCCAGCATTTT.

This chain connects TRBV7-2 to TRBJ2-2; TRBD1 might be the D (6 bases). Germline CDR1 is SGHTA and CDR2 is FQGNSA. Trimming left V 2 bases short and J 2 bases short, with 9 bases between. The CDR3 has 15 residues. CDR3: CASSLQGQNTGELFF. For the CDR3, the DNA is TGTGCCAGCAGCTTACAGGGGCAAAACACCGGGGAGCTGTTTTTT.